This TCR beta chain was retrieved from a study of T cell repertoires in cytomegalovirus infection. Only a few counts were recorded for this clonotype. Its antigen is still unknown. Overall study results and limits: Ex vivo, HLA-C-restricted CMV-specific TCR beta clonotypes prevailed over the rest of the response. People with CMV and the relevant HLA were identified by cumulative public TCR beta family frequency.

MiXCR, applied by TCRdb to the reads, yields one record per CDR3 protein. The table shows hundreds of thousands of distinct CDR3 sequences, with 25% to 40% occurring only once. The specimen was PBMCs. The sequence derives from a human donor in good health (CMV status not recorded). Some clones in this sample may be carry-over from other donors' samples.

In DNA, the CDR3 is TGTGCCAGCAGAACTGAGTTAGCCAAAAACATTCAGTACTTC. It codes for CASRTELAKNIQYF. J is TRBJ2-4 and V is TRBV12-3 or TRBV12-4; D gene ambiguous. Trimming took 6 bases from V and 0 from J, leaving 9 bases between them. The CDR3 loop spans 14 amino acids.